This T cell receptor beta chain was recorded in a study of Graves' ophthalmopathy and Graves' hyperthyroidism. Trimming shortened V by 8 bases and J by 3 bases, and 17 bases separated the two germline ends. The CDR3 sequence is 14 residues long. Per the germline V gene, CDR1 is SNHLY and CDR2 is FYNNEI. General study findings and limits: Ophthalmopathy progression was predicted by the model at about 70% sensitivity and about 79% specificity. Blood repertoires reportedly contained most expanded thyroid clonotypes above 0.001 frequency.

From RNA, the CDR3 regions of TCR beta chains were amplified and sequenced. Second-round multiplex PCR came after first-round RT-PCR with HTBI primers. MiXCR, run by TCRdb on the multiplex PCR reads, gives a single entry per CDR3 protein. The table shows 680,000 or so distinct CDR3 sequences, with 22% occurring only once. No donor had other autoimmune disease, uncontrolled infection, pregnancy or lactation. A single count supports this clonotype. Its antigen is unidentified. A much larger clone lies a single base off, so this may be a read error. The sequence came from a young woman with stable Graves' hyperthyroidism. Some clones in this sample may be carry-over from other donors' samples. This chain links TRBV2 with TRBJ2-7; possible D gene TRBD1, 6 bases. Sequencing was performed on peripheral blood. As DNA, the CDR3 is TGTGCCAGCCAGGCCTGGACAGAAAGCTACGAGCAGTACTTC. It specifies CASQAWTESYEQYF.